A selection of T cell receptor beta chains follows, all from one sample in a study of CD8 T cells in Susac syndrome. Each CDR3 protein is one row after TCRdb ran MiXCR on the immunoSEQ multiplex PCR reads. The sample carries fewer than 350,000 distinct CDR3 sequences, approximately 85% recorded once. Sequencing was carried out using CD8+ T cells from PBMCs. All receptors come from a human donor with multiple sclerosis. The CDR3 runs from the conserved cysteine through the conserved F or W. D genes are given only for firm matches. Size is stated for part of the rows, as once, few or many counts, or as a class when the clone is expanded.

TRBV6-4	NA	TRBJ2-4	NA	CASTWGPGSPIQYF	TGTGCCAGCACGTGGGGGCCTGGCTCCCCCATTCAGTACTTC
TRBV4-3	NA	TRBJ2-1	TRBD1	CASSTRDSRQNEQFF	TGCGCCAGCAGCACCCGGGACAGCCGACAAAATGAGCAGTTCTTC
TRBV3-1	NA	TRBJ2-1	NA	CASSPPAGFYNEQFF	TGTGCCAGCAGCCCCCCGGCGGGATTTTACAATGAGCAGTTCTTC
TRBV19	NA	TRBJ1-5	NA	CASSESGAGNQPQHF	TGTGCCAGTAGTGAATCGGGCGCCGGCAATCAGCCCCAGCATTTT
TRBV7-6	NA	TRBJ1-5	NA	CASSLGSVGNQPQHF	TGTGCCAGCAGCTTAGGGTCTGTCGGCAATCAGCCCCAGCATTTT
TRBV18	NA	TRBJ2-6	NA	CASSPGLPSGANVLTF	TGTGCCAGCTCACCCGGACTGCCCTCTGGGGCCAACGTCCTGACTTTC
TRBV6-2/TRBV6-3	NA	TRBJ2-7	NA	CASSIRTETYEQYF	TGTGCCAGCAGTATACGGACAGAGACCTACGAGCAGTACTTC
TRBV7-9	NA	TRBJ2-7	NA	CASSRRLKDSGFDEQYF	TGTGCCAGCAGCCGACGACTAAAGGACAGCGGTTTTGACGAGCAGTACTTC
TRBV5-6	few	TRBJ2-1	NA	CASSGQYNEQFF	TGTGCCAGCAGCGGACAGTACAATGAGCAGTTCTTC
TRBV5-6	few	TRBJ2-5	NA	CASSLDRDLLETQYF	TGTGCCAGCAGCTTGGATCGGGACTTGCTGGAGACCCAGTACTTC
TRBV15	once	TRBJ2-3	NA	CATSSQASVSTDTQYF	TGTGCCACCAGCAGCCAGGCTAGCGTAAGCACAGATACGCAGTATTTT
TRBV24-1	NA	TRBJ2-2	TRBD2	CATSDLTSAAGELFF	TGTGCCACCAGTGATCTGACTAGCGCGGCCGGGGAGCTGTTTTTT
TRBV29-1	NA	TRBJ2-7	NA	CSVERISAPDYEQYF	TGCAGCGTTGAAAGGATTAGCGCCCCTGACTACGAGCAGTACTTC
TRBV7-2	few	TRBJ2-6	NA	CASSPSESGANVLTF	TGTGCCAGCAGCCCCAGCGAATCTGGGGCCAACGTCCTGACTTTC
TRBV6-2/TRBV6-3	NA	TRBJ2-7	TRBD1	CASSTNRGPYEQYF	TGTGCCAGCAGTACGAACAGGGGACCCTACGAGCAGTACTTC
TRBV4-3	NA	TRBJ2-3	NA	CASSRGNTDTQYF	TGCGCCAGCAGTAGGGGAAACACAGATACGCAGTATTTT
TRBV27	NA	TRBJ1-1	NA	CASSSGQTPLNTEAFF	TGTGCCAGCAGTTCTGGTCAGACCCCCTTGAACACTGAAGCTTTCTTT
TRBV12-3/TRBV12-4	NA	TRBJ2-7	TRBD2	CASSPEREDEQYF	TGTGCCAGCAGCCCTGAGCGGGAGGACGAGCAGTACTTC
TRBV28	NA	TRBJ2-1	TRBD2	CASSLSRETYNEQFF	TGTGCCAGCAGTTTATCGCGGGAGACCTACAATGAGCAGTTCTTC
TRBV28	NA	TRBJ2-6	NA	CASSTGDSSGANVLTF	TGTGCCAGCAGCACGGGGGACAGTTCCGGGGCCAACGTCCTGACTTTC
TRBV15	NA	TRBJ2-3	NA	CATSRDLRGDTDTQYF	TGTGCCACCAGCAGAGATCTTAGAGGGGACACAGATACGCAGTATTTT
TRBV10-3	few	TRBJ2-5	NA	CAISERAADQETQYF	TGTGCCATCAGTGAAAGGGCGGCGGACCAAGAGACCCAGTACTTC
TRBV4-1	NA	TRBJ1-4	NA	CASSQETPGANEKLFF	TGCGCCAGCAGCCAAGAGACCCCAGGGGCAAATGAAAAACTGTTTTTT
TRBV3-1	NA	TRBJ2-5	TRBD2	CASSLGLAGVAGSQTQYF	TGTGCCAGCAGCCTGGGACTAGCGGGAGTGGCAGGCAGCCAGACCCAGTACTTC
TRBV6-5	NA	TRBJ1-6	NA	CASSYSGLDSPLHF	TGTGCCAGCAGTTACTCGGGATTAGATTCACCCCTCCACTTT
TRBV7-6	NA	TRBJ1-3	TRBD1	CASSGGQGHTIYF	TGTGCCAGCAGCGGGGGACAGGGCCACACCATATATTTT
TRBV11-3	NA	TRBJ1-3	NA	CASSQGGTIYF	TGTGCCAGCAGCCAAGGGGGCACCATATATTTT
TRBV11-2	NA	TRBJ2-5	NA	CASSLGVRYQETQYF	TGTGCCAGCAGCTTAGGAGTCAGGTACCAAGAGACCCAGTACTTC
TRBV5-6	NA	TRBJ2-7	NA	CASSLATGYEQYF	TGTGCCAGCAGCTTGGCCACGGGATACGAGCAGTACTTC
TRBV7-8	NA	TRBJ2-2	TRBD2	CASSRTSDRTGELFF	TGTGCCAGCAGCCGGACTAGCGACCGCACCGGGGAGCTGTTTTTT
TRBV5-1	NA	TRBJ2-2	NA	CASSMGTNYWTGELFF	TGCGCCAGCAGCATGGGGACGAATTATTGGACCGGGGAGCTGTTTTTT
TRBV19	once	TRBJ2-7	NA	CASSIENLGPASEQYF	TGTGCCAGTAGTATAGAAAACTTGGGTCCCGCCAGCGAGCAGTACTTC
TRBV23-1	NA	TRBJ1-1	NA	CASYLARPEAFF	TGCGCCAGCTACTTGGCCCGACCTGAAGCTTTCTTT
TRBV27	NA	TRBJ2-7	TRBD2	CASSLLGGRTLYEQYF	TGTGCCAGCAGTTTATTGGGCGGGAGAACCCTCTACGAGCAGTACTTC
TRBV13	NA	TRBJ2-7	NA	CASGPEQSYEQYF	TGTGCCAGCGGGCCGGAACAGAGCTACGAGCAGTACTTC
TRBV11-3	few	TRBJ2-2	NA	CASSLRKGSGELFF	TGTGCCAGCAGCTTAAGGAAAGGTTCCGGGGAGCTGTTTTTT
TRBV29-1	NA	TRBJ2-1	NA	CSVETPSLPSYNEQFF	TGCAGCGTTGAAACGCCTAGTCTCCCATCCTACAATGAGCAGTTCTTC
TRBV30	once	TRBJ1-2	NA	CAWSPGGLIGYTF	TGTGCCTGGAGTCCCGGAGGCCTAATCGGCTACACCTTC
TRBV4-1	NA	TRBJ1-1	NA	CASSQGRGAGTEAFF	TGCGCCAGCAGCCAAGGTAGAGGGGCCGGCACTGAAGCTTTCTTT
TRBV27	NA	TRBJ2-1	TRBD2	CASNAGVAGYNEQFF	TGTGCCAGCAACGCGGGAGTGGCGGGCTACAATGAGCAGTTCTTC